The T cell receptor beta chain under discussion was sequenced for a study of human T cells and chemical hapten exposure. Unique molecular identifiers were affixed to discrete cDNA molecules within the library. One entry per CDR3 protein, called by TCRdb with MiXCR from the RACE reads. This table holds some 170,000 distinct CDR3 sequences, more than 20% found once. Time point noted: patch test 1, 2 weeks after DPC sensitization. Treatment of the sample: therapeutic diphenylcyclopropenone sensitization with weekly scalp DPC. The CDR3 runs to 16 residues. Germline loops: CDR1 LNHNV, CDR2 YYDKDF (reference sequence). V dropped 3 bases and J dropped 8; count of bases not matched to a gene: 13.

The receptor was isolated from a woman aged 45-65 years with alopecia areata. Some clones in this sample may be carry-over from other donors' samples. The chain combines TRBV15 with TRBJ2-1; TRBD2 matches at 7 bases. The material was whole blood, obtained in connection with sensitization to the hapten diphenylcyclopropenone (DPC). In DNA form, the CDR3 reads TGTGCCACCAGCAGGGGAGGGCTTCCCCCCCGTGATGAGCAGTTCTTC. It encodes CATSRGGLPPRDEQFF.